A single sample is the source of the 16 T cell receptor beta chains below, sequenced in a study of T cell repertoires in cytomegalovirus infection. These receptors have no identified antigens. In TCRdb, the reads were re-called with MiXCR into one record per CDR3 protein. Of 900,000 to 950,000 distinct CDR3 sequences detected, around a third appear once; the ten largest clones hold more than 13%. This sample comprised cultured CD8+ T cells from PBMCs, obtained from culture after CMV antigen stimulation. The receptor source for this set is a human donor in good health (CMV status not recorded). Some clones in this sample may be carry-over from other donors' samples.

This clonotype was seen only a few times. V gene TRBV7-8 combines with J gene TRBJ2-3, with D tentatively TRBD1 (7 bases). CDR1 is SGHVS, CDR2 FQNEAQ, per germline. The CDR3 has 16 amino acids. V lost 8 bases, J lost 2 bases, and 20 bases lay in between. CDR3 region: CASLGVGRGDTDTQYF. Here the CDR3 DNA reads TGTGCCAGCCTCGGGGTTGGCAGGGGGGACACAGATACGCAGTATTTT.

This clonotype was recorded a few times. V usage is TRBV3-1 and J usage is TRBJ1-2; the D gene is possibly TRBD1 (6 bases). CDR1 is LGHDT, CDR2 YNNKEL, per germline (reference sequence). The CDR3 loop spans 16 amino acids. The ends were cut back, 0 bases at V and 4 bases at J, with 15 bases in the middle. CDR3 sequence: CASSQEAGQFPYGYTF. The CDR3, as DNA: TGTGCCAGCAGCCAAGAGGCCGGACAGTTTCCCTATGGCTACACCTTC.

The V and J genes are TRBV6-1 and TRBJ2-7; the D gene is possibly TRBD1 (6 bases). Germline CDR1 reads MNHNS; CDR2 reads SASEGT. With 0 bases removed from V and 2 bases from J, the gap between germline ends came to 11 bases. This CDR3 comprises 15 residues. CDR3 sequence (DNA): TGTGCCAGCAGTGAAGCTTGGGACATCCCCTACGAGCAGTACTTC. It yields the protein CASSEAWDIPYEQYF.

The chain is built from TRBV19 and TRBJ2-1; the match to TRBD2 covers 12 bases. Looked up from germline, CDR1 is LNHDA and CDR2 is SQIVND (reference sequence). The CDR3 totals 14 residues. V shed 7 bases, J shed 6 bases, and the junction held 4 bases outside the gene matches. The CDR3 region has the DNA TGTGCCAGTAAGCCTAGCGGGGGGGCCAATGAGCAGTTCTTC. This gives the protein CASKPSGGANEQFF.

As regards this clonotype: One junction end does not reproduce the germline sequence, and a read error may be involved. The chain has TRBV9 and TRBJ2-1; 8 bases match TRBD1. This CDR3 contains 15 residues. Germline loops: CDR1 SGDLS, CDR2 YYNGEE. The DNA for the CDR3 is TGTGCCAGCAGCGTAGGAGGACAGGGTAGTAATGAGCAGTTGTTC. Protein: CASSVGGQGSNEQLF.

This clonotype was picked up a small number of times. V is TRBV7-2 and J is TRBJ2-1; D possibly matches TRBD1 or TRBD2 (5 bases each). Deletions cut 7 bases from V and 2 bases from J, with 18 bases between. Germline V gene lookup returns CDR1 SGHTA and CDR2 FQGNSA. CDR3 length: 16 amino acids. The CDR3 here is CASKARSQGAYNEQFF. CDR3 in DNA: TGTGCCAGCAAGGCGCGGAGTCAGGGAGCCTACAATGAGCAGTTCTTC. The complete variable domain, with remaining parts taken from reference TRBV7-2 and TRBJ2-1, reads GAGVSQSPSNKVTEKGKDVELRCDPISGHTALYWYRQSLGQGLEFLIYFQGNSAPDKSGLPSDRFSAERTGGSVSTLTIQRTQQEDSAVYLCASKARSQGAYNEQFFGPGTRLTVL.

A word on this clonotype: This could be a read error, since a much larger clone is one nucleotide away. The genes are TRBV7-2 and TRBJ2-1; D perhaps matches TRBD2 (6 bases). The germline V gene has CDR1 SGHTA and CDR2 FQGNSA. The CDR3 consists of 13 residues. CDR3 protein: CVSSLERVDEQFF. For the CDR3, the DNA is TGTGTCAGCAGCTTAGAGCGGGTGGATGAGCAGTTCTTC.

The chain combines TRBV19 with TRBJ2-1, with 7 bases identical to TRBD2. V was pared by 4 bases and J by 4 bases, with 4 bases of the junction left unmatched. In germline, CDR1 is LNHDA, CDR2 SQIVND (reference sequence). CDR3 length: 14 residues. The CDR3 loop reads CASSKTSDYNEQFF. CDR3 DNA sequence: TGTGCCAGTAGTAAAACTAGCGATTACAATGAGCAGTTCTTC.

This clonotype was counted a few times. CDR3 loop: CASSFPPHRGRRTGELFF. The CDR3 DNA follows: TGTGCCAGCAGTTTTCCGCCCCACAGGGGGCGTCGCACCGGGGAGCTGTTTTTT. The V and J genes are TRBV28 and TRBJ2-2; 9 bases fit TRBD1. V gave up 3 bases and J gave up 4 bases; unmatched junction bases: 12. Germline V gene data show CDR1 as MDHEN and CDR2 as SYDVKM. There are 18 residues in the CDR3. Full variable domain (remainder filled in from reference TRBV28 and TRBJ2-2): DVKVTQSSRYLVKRTGEKVFLECVQDMDHENMFWYRQDPGLGLRLIYFSYDVKMKEKGDIPEGYSVSREKKERFSLILESASTNQTSMYLCASSFPPHRGRRTGELFFGEGSRLTVL.

The V and J genes are TRBV4-1 and TRBJ1-5; D is uncertain. The CDR3 spans 15 residues. V was shortened by 2 bases and J by 5 bases, with 13 bases between the two germline ends. From germline, CDR1 is MGHRA and CDR2 YSYEKL. This CDR3 reads CASSQLMTLYQPQHF. The CDR3 DNA sequence: TGCGCCAGCAGCCAATTAATGACCCTCTATCAGCCCCAGCATTTT.

The chain employs TRBV28 and TRBJ1-2; a possible D gene is TRBD1 (6 bases). The length of the CDR3 is 14 residues. CDR1 is MDHEN and CDR2 is SYDVKM in the germline V gene. V lost 6 bases and J lost 4, with 15 bases in between. The CDR3 nucleotides are TGTGCCAGCAGGTTACAGGGTTTTGGCTATGGCTACACCTTC. Translating it yields CASRLQGFGYGYTF.

The rearrangement links TRBV6-5 to TRBJ2-5; either TRBD1 or TRBD2 may fit D (6 bases each). Germline V gives CDR1 MNHEY, CDR2 SVGAGI. V lost 5 bases and J lost 1, with 14 bases in between. The length of the CDR3 is 15 residues. DNA of the CDR3: TGTGCCAGCAGTGTAGGAGGGGGTTCCCAAGAGACCCAGTACTTC. Protein: CASSVGGGSQETQYF.

This rearrangement joins TRBV6-5 to TRBJ1-2, with D hard to call. The germline gives CDR1 MNHEY, CDR2 SVGAGI. This CDR3 has 14 residues. The ends were cut back, 2 bases at V and 6 bases at J, with 13 bases in the middle. Written as DNA, the CDR3 is TGTGCCAGCAGTTACGGCCGGTCTTGGGATGGCTACACCTTC. This sequence encodes CASSYGRSWDGYTF.

In this sample, this clonotype turned up a few times. The CDR3 is CASSSYRGKDEQYV. CDR3 in DNA: TGTGCCAGCAGCTCTTACAGGGGTAAGGACGAGCAGTACGTC. V gene TRBV11-2 combines with J gene TRBJ2-7, with 7 bases lining up with TRBD1. Germline CDR1 SGHAT, CDR2 FQNNGV. This CDR3 comprises 14 residues. The junction had 8 bases not matched to a gene; V was cut back by 4 bases and J by 5 bases.

J is TRBJ2-3 and V is TRBV7-9; D uncertain. Trimming pared 0 bases from V and 10 bases from J, leaving 14 bases between. CDR1 and CDR2 from the germline V gene are SEHNR and FQNEAQ (reference sequence). The CDR3 covers 14 residues. This CDR3 reads CASSLALETPAQYF. In DNA, the CDR3 is TGTGCCAGCAGCTTAGCGCTGGAGACCCCGGCGCAGTATTTT.

There are a few counts of this clonotype. Here the CDR3 reads CASSPSGGIKDGYTF. The CDR3 DNA follows: TGTGCCAGCAGCCCCTCAGGGGGGATCAAAGATGGCTACACCTTC. The chain is built from TRBV7-2 and TRBJ1-2; the match to TRBD1 covers 7 bases. V dropped 5 bases and J dropped 6; count of bases not matched to a gene: 12. Germline values: CDR1 SGHTA, CDR2 FQGNSA. This CDR3 is built from 15 residues. The full variable domain, its missing parts supplied by reference TRBV7-2 and TRBJ1-2, is GAGVSQSPSNKVTEKGKDVELRCDPISGHTALYWYRQSLGQGLEFLIYFQGNSAPDKSGLPSDRFSAERTGGSVSTLTIQRTQQEDSAVYLCASSPSGGIKDGYTFGSGTRLTVV.